This T cell receptor (beta chain) appears in the sequencing data of a study of T cells in Graves' hyperthyroidism and ophthalmopathy. Study-wide context: Peripheral blood was drawn at first diagnosis, prior to all treatment. Study findings and constraints: With a median lead of roughly 6.8 months before onset, the model predicted ophthalmopathy. Most expanded thyroid clonotypes above 0.001 also appeared in blood.

V was cut by 7 bases and J by 0 bases, with 9 bases left in between. The CDR3 consists of 13 residues. Germline-derived CDR1 and CDR2 are MNHEY and SMNVEV (reference sequence). As regards this clonotype: Antigen unknown.

Roughly 9.1 ml of fresh peripheral blood supplied the PBMCs. The investigators amplified TCR beta CDR3 regions from RNA transcripts. The HTBI primer set served for first-round RT-PCR of the TCR CDR3. Each CDR3 protein is one row after TCRdb ran MiXCR on the multiplex PCR reads. Here the sample spans hundreds of thousands of distinct CDR3 sequences, roughly 20% being singletons. Sequencing was done on a sample of blood. The TCR sequence derives from a man aged 30 to 45 with Graves' ophthalmopathy. This chain uses TRBV27 with TRBJ1-1, with D unresolved. The CDR3 sequence is CASKRGMNTEAFF. CDR3 DNA sequence: TGTGCCAGCAAAAGAGGGATGAACACTGAAGCTTTCTTT.